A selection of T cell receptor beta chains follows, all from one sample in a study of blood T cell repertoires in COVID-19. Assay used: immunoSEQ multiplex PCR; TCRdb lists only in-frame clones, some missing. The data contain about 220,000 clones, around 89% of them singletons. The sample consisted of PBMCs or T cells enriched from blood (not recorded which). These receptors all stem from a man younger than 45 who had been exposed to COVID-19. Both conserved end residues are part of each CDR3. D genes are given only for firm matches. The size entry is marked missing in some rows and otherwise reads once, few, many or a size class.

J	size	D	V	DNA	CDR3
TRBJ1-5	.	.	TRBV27	TGTGCCAGCAGTCGTTTGGGGAGACAGCCCCAGCATTTT	CASSRLGRQPQHF
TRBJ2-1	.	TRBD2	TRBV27	TGTGCCAGCTCCGAAAGCGGGGGCCACAATGAGCAGTTCTTC	CASSESGGHNEQFF
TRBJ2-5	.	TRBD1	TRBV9	TGTGCCAGCAGCGCAACAGGGGGCCTAGAGACCCAGTACTTC	CASSATGGLETQYF
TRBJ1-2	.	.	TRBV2	TGTGCCAGCAGTGAGGGGAGCCCTAACTATGGCTACACCTTC	CASSEGSPNYGYTF
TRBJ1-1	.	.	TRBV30	TGTGCCTGGCACAGATTCGGTGGAACGGGGGGAGCTTTCTTT	CAWHRFGGTGGAFF
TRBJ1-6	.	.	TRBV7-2	TGTGCCAGCAGCTTAGGAGCAGGGATGGATTCACCCCTCCACTTT	CASSLGAGMDSPLHF
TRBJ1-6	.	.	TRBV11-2	TGTGCCAGCAGCTTATCCCCAGGGTTTAATTCACCCCTCCACTTT	CASSLSPGFNSPLHF
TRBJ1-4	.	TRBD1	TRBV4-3	TGCGCCAGCAGCCAAGTAGGGACAGGGAATGAAAAACTGTTTTTT	CASSQVGTGNEKLFF
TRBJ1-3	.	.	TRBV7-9	TGTGCCAGCAGCCCCACGGGGGGCCTGACCTCTGGAAACACCATATATTTT	CASSPTGGLTSGNTIYF
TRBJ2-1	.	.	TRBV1	TGCACCAGCAGTCGTCCGAACCTCGGGAAATGCTACAATGAGCAGTTCTTC	CTSSRPNLGKCYNEQFF
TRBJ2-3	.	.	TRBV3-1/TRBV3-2	TGTGCCAGCAGGCTAGTAAGCACAGATACGCAGTATTTT	CASRLVSTDTQYF
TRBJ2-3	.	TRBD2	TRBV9	TGTGCCAGCAGCCTGGGACTAGCGGGGACAGATACGCAGTATTTT	CASSLGLAGTDTQYF
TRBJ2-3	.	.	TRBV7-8	TGTGCCAGCAGCTTAGACCGGGGCACAGATACGCAGTATTTT	CASSLDRGTDTQYF
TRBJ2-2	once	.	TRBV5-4	TGTGCCAGCAGCCCTACAGGGTACACCGGGGAGCTGTTTTTT	CASSPTGYTGELFF
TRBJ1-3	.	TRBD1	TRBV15	TGTGCCACCAGCAGAGGACAGGGGGCTGGAAACACCATATATTTT	CATSRGQGAGNTIYF
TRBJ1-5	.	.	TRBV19	TGTGCCAGTAGTACCGTTACAGGGAATCAGCCCCAGCATTTT	CASSTVTGNQPQHF
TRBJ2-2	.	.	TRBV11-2	TGTGCCAGCAGCTTAGACCCCGGACAGCACACCGGGGAGCTGTTTTTT	CASSLDPGQHTGELFF
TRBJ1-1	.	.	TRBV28	TGTGCCAGCAGCCACAGGCTTGCGGCTTTCTTT	CASSHRLAAFF
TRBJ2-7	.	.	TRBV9	TGTGCCAGCAGCGTAGAAGACAGTTTCTACGAGCAGTACTTC	CASSVEDSFYEQYF
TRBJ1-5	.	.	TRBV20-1	TGCAGTGCTAGTGCTGGACAGCCCCAAGTCCAGCATTTT	CSASAGQPQVQHF
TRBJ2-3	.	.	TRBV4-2	TGTGCCAGCAGCCAAAGGACACCCACAGATACGCAGTATTTT	CASSQRTPTDTQYF
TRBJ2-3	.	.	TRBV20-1	TGCAGTGCTAGTTCAGCAGGGGGCACAGATACGCAGTATTTT	CSASSAGGTDTQYF
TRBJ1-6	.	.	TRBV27	TGTGCCAGCACCCCGGGCGGGAGCAATTCACCCCTCCACTTT	CASTPGGSNSPLHF
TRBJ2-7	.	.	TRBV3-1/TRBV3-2	TGTGCCAGCAGCCAAGTCTGGGGCACAGGCACCTACGAGCAGTACTTC	CASSQVWGTGTYEQYF
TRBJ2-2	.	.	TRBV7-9	TGTGCCAGCAGCTTAGGGTCGGTGACCGGGGAGCTGTTTTTT	CASSLGSVTGELFF
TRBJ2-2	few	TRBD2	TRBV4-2	TGTGCCAGCAGCCAAGATCCGACCACAGCGGGGGCCCTATGGCCCGGGGAGCTGTTTTTT	CASSQDPTTAGALWPGELFF
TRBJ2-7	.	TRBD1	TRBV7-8	TGTGCCAGCAGCTTAGGCGTAAGCAGGGGGCTCTACGAGCAGTACTTC	CASSLGVSRGLYEQYF
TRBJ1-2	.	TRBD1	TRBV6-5	TGTGCCAGCAGTTACCCGGGGACAGAATCGCCTAGGGTCTTC	CASSYPGTESPRVF
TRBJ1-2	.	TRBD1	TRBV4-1	TGCGCCAGCAGCCAAGTTCAGGGGGCCTATGGCTACACCTTC	CASSQVQGAYGYTF
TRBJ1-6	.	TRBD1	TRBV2	TGTGCCAGCAGTGTCCCGGACAGGGCTTATTCACCCCTCCACTTT	CASSVPDRAYSPLHF
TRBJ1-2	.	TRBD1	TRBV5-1	TGCGCCAGCAGCTTGGTGGGAATCACAGGGGATCGGGGCTACACCTTC	CASSLVGITGDRGYTF
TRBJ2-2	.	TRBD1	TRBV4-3	TGCGCCAGCAGCCAAGATGAGACAGGGTTCATGGGGGAGCTGTTTTTT	CASSQDETGFMGELFF
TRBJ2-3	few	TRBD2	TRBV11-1	TGTGCCAGCAGCTTAGGAACTAGCGGGATATATTTT	CASSLGTSGIYF